The 7 T cell receptor beta chains given below trace back to one sample, sequenced in a study of blood T cell repertoires in COVID-19. The method was immunoSEQ multiplex PCR; TCRdb's version includes in-frame clones alone and lacks a portion of them. Of about 480,000 clones in the sample, 80% to 90% are singletons; the top ten hold 6.5% to 9.5%. The sample was PBMCs or T cells enriched from blood (not recorded which). The receptors were sampled from a woman aged 55-69 years who had recovered from COVID-19.

J is TRBJ1-1 and V is TRBV10-3; TRBD1 agrees at 9 bases. The CDR3 runs 13 residues. Germline V gene data show CDR1 as ENHRY and CDR2 as SYGVKD. J gave up 11 bases and V 5 bases, and 9 bases lay outside the gene matches. The CDR3 coding sequence is TGTGCCATCAGTCAACAGGGGGCGATTGGGGCTTTCTTT. Encoded protein: CAISQQGAIGAFF.

This clone was counted a few times. The V and J genes are TRBV9 and TRBJ2-3, with D perhaps matching TRBD2 (5 bases). The CDR3 has 16 amino acids. Germline CDR1 reads SGDLS; CDR2 reads YYNGEE. V lost 1 base, J lost 0 bases, and 12 bases lay in between. For the CDR3, the DNA is TGTGCCAGCAGCGTAAGCGGTGACACTAGCACAGATACGCAGTATTTT. It codes for CASSVSGDTSTDTQYF.

V is TRBV10-3 and J is TRBJ2-1; TRBD2 matches 15 bases. The V gene's germline CDR1 is ENHRY and CDR2 SYGVKD. The CDR3 runs 16 residues. The ends lost 5 bases at V and 3 bases at J; junction bases unmatched: 2. CDR3 coding DNA: TGTGCCATCAGTAGGACTAGCGGGGGGGGCTACAATGAGCAGTTCTTC. Translating gives CAISRTSGGGYNEQFF.

V is TRBV7-9 and J is TRBJ2-7; TRBD1 matches 7 bases. Germline CDR1 is SEHNR and CDR2 is FQNEAQ (reference sequence). V gave up 5 bases and J gave up 2 bases; unmatched junction bases: 6. The CDR3 totals 14 residues. CDR3 sequence reads: CASSPQTGPYEQYF. For the CDR3, the DNA is TGTGCCAGCAGCCCTCAGACAGGGCCCTACGAGCAGTACTTC. Together with reference TRBV7-9 and TRBJ2-7, the CDR3 gives the full variable domain: DTGVSQNPRHKITKRGQNVTFRCDPISEHNRLYWYRQTLGQGPEFLTYFQNEAQLEKSRLLSDRFSAERPKGSFSTLEIQRTEQGDSAMYLCASSPQTGPYEQYFGPGTRLTVT.

The chain combines TRBV4-1 with TRBJ1-6, with D maybe TRBD1 (6 bases). This CDR3 contains 18 residues. Looked up from germline, CDR1 is MGHRA and CDR2 is YSYEKL. V lost 3 bases and J 0 bases, leaving 15 bases between the germline ends. The CDR3 loop is CASSQFAGASSYNSPLHF. The CDR3 region has the DNA TGCGCCAGCAGCCAGTTTGCAGGGGCGAGCTCCTATAATTCACCCCTCCACTTT.

The CDR3 is CASSPSRAGNYGYTF. The DNA for the CDR3 is TGTGCCAGCAGTCCATCCAGGGCTGGAAACTATGGCTACACCTTC. The V and J genes are TRBV27 and TRBJ1-2, with TRBD1 as a possible D gene (5 bases). The CDR3 spans 15 residues. Germline values: CDR1 MNHEY, CDR2 SMNVEV (reference sequence). V was pared by 5 bases and J by 2 bases, with 15 bases between.

The gene calls are TRBV5-1 and TRBJ2-5; 9 bases are shared with TRBD1. Germline values: CDR1 SGHRS, CDR2 YFSETQ. V shed 6 bases and J 5 bases; nucleotides not matched to a gene: 8. CDR3 length: 14 residues. The CDR3 DNA reads TGCGCCAGCACCCGGGACAGGGTAGGGGAGACCCAGTACTTC. Protein sequence: CASTRDRVGETQYF.